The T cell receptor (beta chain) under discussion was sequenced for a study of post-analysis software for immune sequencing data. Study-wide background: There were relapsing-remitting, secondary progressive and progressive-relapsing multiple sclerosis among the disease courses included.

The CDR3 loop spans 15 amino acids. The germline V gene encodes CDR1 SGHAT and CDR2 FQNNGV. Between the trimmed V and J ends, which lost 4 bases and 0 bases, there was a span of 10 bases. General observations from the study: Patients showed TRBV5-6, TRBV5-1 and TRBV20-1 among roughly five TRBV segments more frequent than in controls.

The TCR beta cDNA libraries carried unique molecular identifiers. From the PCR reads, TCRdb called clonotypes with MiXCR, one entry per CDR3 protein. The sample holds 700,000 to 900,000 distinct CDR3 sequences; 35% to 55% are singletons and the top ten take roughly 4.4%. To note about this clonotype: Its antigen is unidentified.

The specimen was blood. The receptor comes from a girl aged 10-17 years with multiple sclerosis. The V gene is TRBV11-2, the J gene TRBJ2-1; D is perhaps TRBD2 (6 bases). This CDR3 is CASSSDGSSYNEQFF. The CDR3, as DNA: TGTGCCAGCAGCTCGGACGGGAGCTCCTACAATGAGCAGTTCTTC.